Sequencing of this T cell receptor (beta chain) was carried out in a study of cytomegalovirus exposure and HLA in healthy donors (dated by TCRdb to 2016 to 2017). Regarding the research as a whole: An earlier analysis of some 500 of the donors reported 250 to 300 Gb of sequence data and around 120 million unique TCR beta sequences from some 180 million T cells. In the later analysis, no new phenotypic data were used to find candidate immune exposures; instead, reliance was placed on TCR beta sequences and their occurrence across donors. Donor age, sex, ethnicity and CMV serostatus were compiled together with the repertoire data. In a later analysis, previously published TCR beta repertoires from several hundred donors were re-analyzed and high-resolution HLA genotyping was added so that TCR occurrence patterns could be studied. An earlier analysis of 587 of the donors used high-throughput TCR beta sequencing to judge whether each TCR beta V gene segment behaved as functional or pseudogenic. Roughly 5 DR-DQ haplotypes were handled as single units for association and clustering because linkage in the cohort was strong. The number of donors typed differed by locus, with roughly 620-640 for A, B, C, DRB1 and DQB1, 522 for DQA1, 606 for DPA1, and some 450 for DPB1. In addition to the first cohort of approximately 650 subjects, a separate validation cohort of under 150 different subjects was used. All discovery cohort repertoires had been generated using a single sequencing platform. Using immunosequencing, the study profiled T cell repertoires from around 680 subjects and related those repertoires to cytomegalovirus serostatus. To predict cytomegalovirus infection status, the study brought together high-throughput TCR immunosequencing, statistical association of individual TCRs with disease status, and machine learning. An early release covering just under 650 HLA-typed donors comprised about 290 gigabases of sequencing data and roughly 86 million unique TCR sequences. The genetic ancestry cluster associated with self-reported Caucasian donors included over 80% of the roughly 400 genotyped donors. The study was designed to test whether signatures of past pathogen exposure could be identified by cataloging public T cell receptors. HLA typing covered class I and class II loci at four-digit resolution. A later genetic analysis took genome-wide SNP genotypes for about three fifths of the roughly 700 donors and used that subset as a discovery cohort. On average, around 240,000 unique TCR beta nucleotide sequences were sequenced per donor among roughly 430 genotyped donors of the cohort, with around 19% of those sequences being non-productive. Findings and caveats that apply to the study as a whole: In both the original and validation cohorts, the classifier was reported to diagnose cytomegalovirus status with high specificity and sensitivity. When HLA alleles, especially DR and DQ, strongly co-occurred, attributing TCR associations to individual alleles was difficult. A total of 150 to 200 TCR beta chains were listed by the study as associated with cytomegalovirus. A further reported finding was that TCR beta sequences accurately predicted the HLA-A and HLA-B alleles for most subjects in the first cohort. Correlated functional status among segregating V segments might be attributable to linkage disequilibrium, but an unknown experimental factor could not be ruled out. In vitro tests confirmed that a few of the cytomegalovirus-associated TCR beta chains recognize cytomegalovirus antigens. Because counts were too low, seventeen rarely observed V segments, including chromosome 9 orphons, were left out of the earlier analysis of some 640 of the donors. An association between a missense DCLRE1C variant and V-gene and J-gene trimming of TCR beta chains was found in a later genetic analysis and replicated in an independent cohort. In a later analysis, 15,000 to 20,000 TCR beta sequences were associated with specific HLA alleles at a false discovery rate of 0.05. In a later analysis, TCR association rates were found to vary across HLA loci, with the most associated TCRs seen for DRB1 alleles and the fewest for HLA-C alleles. In a later genetic analysis, fewer N-insertions in productive TCRs were reported among donors in an Asian-associated ancestry cluster than the approximately 670-donor mean. The authors suggested that the approach could potentially be generalized to other disease states and immunological phenotypes. The cohort was sequenced for TCR beta chains only, and without alpha or paired-chain data the features that could be detected were limited. In an earlier analysis of around 600 of the donors, most TCR beta V segments appeared in productive rearrangements about 87% or about 30% of the time, broadly matching IMGT annotations. According to a later analysis, most CMV-associated TCR beta chains appeared to be HLA-restricted, and the HLA associations seemed to be driven largely by CMV exposure. Some IMGT-functional V segments, including TRBV6-2 and TRBV6-3, could not be told apart with the 87-base-pair reads, so those segments were excluded. A group of highly shared sequence variants was considered likely to be a technical artifact of the sequencing pipeline. CMV serostatus was the only immune exposure information available for the cohort. The presence/absence analyses assumed that sequencing depth was roughly uniform across donors, and that assumption may not be true. Several of the top co-occurrence clusters appeared to be linked to parvovirus B19, influenza, CMV and Epstein-Barr virus, according to a later analysis. In a later analysis, HLA-associated TCR beta chains were found to be more clonally expanded and to have lower generation probabilities than equally common non-associated chains. While some public TCRs were present in many individuals, most TCR sequences turned up only very rarely across donors. Because HLA typing was missing for some donors at each locus, association tests included only the typed subset.

Concerning this clone: It lacks a known antigen. Qualities for individual bases were not recorded, and no much larger clone is one base off.

The cohort was made up of about 610 healthy bone marrow donors. At the time of sampling, every cohort member was nominally healthy, though immune exposures that went unrecorded were likely present. The donor tested CMV seronegative and was one of the 352 seronegative cohort members. A peripheral blood sample was provided by each donor, and peripheral blood mononuclear cells were used for TCR beta sequencing. Genomic DNA was extracted from the blood cell samples with the Qiagen DNeasy Blood Extraction Kit. The method was the immunoSEQ multiplex PCR assay. For the multiplex PCR, a mixture combining 60 forward primers for TCR Vbeta segments and 13 reverse primers for TCR Jbeta segments was used. The CDR3 region of rearranged TCR beta genes was amplified from genomic DNA by a multiplex PCR assay. The Illumina HiSeq System was used to sequence the amplified TCR beta libraries as 87-base-pair reads. The authors' analysis ran thus. In a later analysis, tens of millions of unique TCR beta chains were counted across the 500 to 850 repertoires, and about 10 million of these chains were shared by at least two donors. Raw reads were error-corrected and collapsed into unique sequences with a nearest-neighbor algorithm that merged closely related sequences to remove PCR and sequencing errors. V, D and J gene segments were assigned by aligning CDR3 sequences to IMGT reference sequences. For a sequence to be retained, at least a six-nucleotide match to both a V gene segment and a J gene segment was required. Rearrangements were called productive when the CDR3 lacked stop codons and stayed in frame with V and J; all others were non-productive. CDR3 was defined by IMGT convention, running from the second conserved V-encoded cysteine to the conserved J-encoded phenylalanine. In an earlier analysis of around 600 of the donors, sequences lacking an unambiguous match to a single V gene segment were excluded. In an earlier analysis of 587 of the donors, a V segment was called functional when productive rearrangements were above 56.7%, and segregating when the standard deviation between donors exceeded 5%. A statistical classification framework was developed to diagnose cytomegalovirus status using the catalog of TCR beta chain sequences. In a later analysis, TCR nucleotide sequences were compared against IMGT/GENE-DB human TR gene sequences so that V and J genes could be assigned. The TCRdist pipeline was used in a later analysis to assign CDR3 sequences and most-parsimonious VDJ recombination scenarios. In a later analysis, every TCR beta chain was defined by the combination of its CDR3 amino acid sequence and its V-gene family, and reads without a unique V-gene family were dropped. As a way to deal with suspected cross-contamination and a sequencing artifact, a later analysis dropped roughly 620 nucleotide sequences that were highly shared and had low generation probability. A later analysis calculated a clonal expansion index for each public chain from normalized within-repertoire ranks of inferred template counts. In a later analysis, generation probabilities were computed with a VDJ recombination model fitted to out-of-frame rearrangements, and the resulting probabilities were checked against IGoR. A later analysis scored TCR-TCR, TCR-HLA and TCR-CMV co-occurrence with hypergeometric tests, applying a repertoire-size bias correction to TCR pairs. False discovery rates were estimated in a later analysis by permuting HLA or CMV assignments 20 times. In a later analysis, co-occurring TCRs were grouped using DBSCAN, with TCRdist sequence similarity added in when clustering inside HLA-allele-positive subsets. Repertoires with fewer than 30,000 or more than 120,000 public chains, plus five repertoires with anomalous nucleotide sharing, were excluded from co-occurrence clustering. As stored in TCRdb, this immuneACCESS dataset retains in-frame rearrangements with V and J assigned. A fraction of the clones does not appear; measured against another copy, unresolved V genes explain less than half of the discrepancy, and the remainder lacks a known reason. V and J calls and clone size follow that table, whereas D and trimming were derived from the DNA. The sample table shows about 110,000 clones, and 79% are seen once. Over 3% of the sample goes to the ten largest clones.

According to the germline V gene, CDR1 reads SGHVS and CDR2 reads FNYEAQ. V is cut by 10 bases and J by 8 bases, and the space between the germline ends is 14 bases. The CDR3 sequence holds 11 residues, the cysteine and phenylalanine included. Of the read, only the CDR3 DNA is kept; its 33 bases are in frame from base 1. The TCR comes from a woman in her thirties or forties in good health and CMV-seronegative. The rearrangement joined TRBV7-6 to TRBJ1-2; the D gene is not confidently resolved. Input material: PBMCs. The CDR3 protein sequence reads: CAIDLGWGYTF. The base sequence is TGTGCCATAGACCTCGGGTGGGGCTACACCTTC. The CDR3, completed at both ends by the reference TRBV7-6 and TRBJ1-2 genes, gives the full variable domain GAGVSQSPRYKVTKRGQDVALRCDPISGHVSLYWYRQALGQGPEFLTYFNYEAQQDKSGLPNDRFSAERPEGSISTLTIQRTEQRDSAMYRCAIDLGWGYTFGSGTRLTVV.